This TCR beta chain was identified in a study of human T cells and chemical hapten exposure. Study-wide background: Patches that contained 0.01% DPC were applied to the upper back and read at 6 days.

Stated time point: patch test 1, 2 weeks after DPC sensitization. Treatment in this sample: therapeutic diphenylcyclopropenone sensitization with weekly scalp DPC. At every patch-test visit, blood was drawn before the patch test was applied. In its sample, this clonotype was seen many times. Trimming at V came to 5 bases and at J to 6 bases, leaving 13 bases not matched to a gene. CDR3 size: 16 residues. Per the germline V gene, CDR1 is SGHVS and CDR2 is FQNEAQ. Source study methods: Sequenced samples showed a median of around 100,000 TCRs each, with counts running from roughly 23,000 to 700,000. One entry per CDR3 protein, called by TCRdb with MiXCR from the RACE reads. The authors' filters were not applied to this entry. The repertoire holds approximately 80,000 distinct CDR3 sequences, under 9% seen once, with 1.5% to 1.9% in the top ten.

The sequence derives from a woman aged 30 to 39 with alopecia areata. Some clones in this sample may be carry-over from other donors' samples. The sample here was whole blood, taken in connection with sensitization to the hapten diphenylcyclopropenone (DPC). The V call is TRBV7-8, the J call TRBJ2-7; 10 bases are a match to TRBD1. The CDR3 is CASSRGLPGQGIEQYF. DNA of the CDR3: TGTGCCAGCAGCCGAGGACTACCGGGACAGGGGATCGAGCAGTACTTC.